Listed below are T cell receptor beta chains from one sample, sequenced in a study of chemoradiotherapy in HPV16-positive cancers. Repertoires were generated with immunoSEQ multiplex PCR, while TCRdb's copy carries only in-frame clones and drops some. The repertoire includes under 35,000 clones, around 89% of them detected once, and about 5.1% sits in the top ten. Here the sequenced sample was blood, taken from a patient who underwent chemoradiotherapy. The receptors were gathered from a human donor with HPV-associated anogenital cancer. Each CDR3 is given without its conserved first and last residue.

cdr3_aa v_call cdr3_length
ARDRGDFRSEAF TRBV6-4 12
ASSPRDRLHGYT TRBV14 12
ASSYPWGGSNTEAF TRBV6-6 14
ATARGQMNTEAF TRBV15 12
ASSFPTGGKTEAF TRBV7-2 13
ASSVDGSNQPQH TRBV9 12
ASSFGTGGEKLF TRBV7-6 12
ASSQYDRDLTYEQY TRBV4-1 14
ASSFQTTGGSGTQY TRBV5-5 14
ASRPLGYSYNEQF TRBV11-2 13
ASSLLGMDQETQY TRBV7-9 13
ASSFKGTENQY TRBV5-1 11
ASSVGREGTIY TRBV9 11
ASSEGFGGRLREQY TRBV6-1 14
ASSYDRVGEQY TRBV5-6 11
ASSVGTGGGQPQH TRBV9 13
ASSEQGQGLAGANVLT TRBV6-1 16
ASSMAHWGSNQPQH TRBV19 14
ASSIGQVANTEAF TRBV19 13
ASRDLETQY TRBV10-2 9
ASSTPGNYEQY TRBV11-2 11
ASSEDRVSIDEQF TRBV28 13
ASSPGTYNEQF TRBV11-3 11
AWSVEAGGNYGYT TRBV30 13
AWKRSGNTEAF TRBV30 11
ASSRLAGGPADTQY TRBV19 14
ATSTGYTQY TRBV28 9
SVEPRRDTQY TRBV29-1 10
AWSGTGSREETQY TRBV30 13
ASSFSGLAGVRAKNIQY TRBV5-6 17
ASSLGSGVGEKLF TRBV7-8 13
ASSPQGALNTEAF TRBV27 13
ASNAGQAYYGYT TRBV19 12
ASGWTGAGSYEQY TRBV5-1 13
ASSLSRTSLNTEAF TRBV5-4 14
ASSVGRTEAF TRBV9 10
ASSLAVYNEQF TRBV5-1 11
ASSFAAYNEQF TRBV11-2 11
ASSSTGQGYRNTIY TRBV27 14
ASSRGGLDTQY TRBV7-2 11
ATRETTEAF TRBV6-5 9